This T cell receptor (beta chain) was recovered during a study of early T cells in non-severe SARS-CoV-2 infection. Background on the study: With bulk RNA from unsorted whole blood as input, sequencing yielded unpaired chains.

This clonotype was detected a few times. A single record per CDR3 protein comes from TCRdb applying MiXCR to the 5' RACE reads. The table shows 75,000 to 90,000 distinct CDR3 sequences, with roughly 6% occurring only once. The V and J ends lost 8 bases and 7 bases respectively, with 18 bases between them. The CDR3 totals 13 residues. Germline loops: CDR1 SGHAT, CDR2 FQNNGV. This clonotype was obtained from an adult who was a healthcare worker with PCR-confirmed SARS-CoV-2 infection or an uninfected control (not recorded which). Specimen: whole blood. The chain carries TRBV11-2 and TRBJ2-7, with no clear D. Here the CDR3 DNA reads TGTGCCAGCGGCGGTGGGGAAGCGAGGGAGCAGTACTTC. Its translation: CASGGGEAREQYF.